Following are 8 T cell receptor beta chains from one sample sequenced in a study of blood T cell repertoires in COVID-19. Method: immunoSEQ multiplex PCR; TCRdb's copy keeps in-frame clones and lacks some. The data show fewer than 200,000 clones, about four fifths seen once. The sample consisted of peripheral blood. The receptors come from a woman aged 40 to 50 with COVID-19, enrolled during active disease.

The rearrangement uses TRBV19 and TRBJ2-3; D is perhaps TRBD1 (6 bases). The CDR3 is made up of 14 amino acids. V was shortened by 7 bases and J by 2 bases, with 13 bases between the two germline ends. Germline V gene lookup returns CDR1 LNHDA and CDR2 SQIVND (reference sequence). This CDR3 is CASTRGTNTDTQYF. The CDR3 DNA sequence: TGTGCCAGTACCAGGGGAACAAACACAGATACGCAGTATTTT.

This clone appeared a few times. The chain employs TRBV20-1 and TRBJ2-7, with D uncertain. Between the trimmed V and J ends, which lost 7 bases and 4 bases, there was a span of 5 bases. CDR1 and CDR2 from the germline V gene are DFQATT and SNEGSKA (reference sequence). This CDR3 comprises 9 residues. The CDR3 is CSVVYEQYV. For the CDR3, the DNA is TGCAGTGTCGTTTACGAGCAGTACGTC.

The CDR3 region has the DNA TGTGCCAGCAGCCAAGATTATGCAGGGGGCTATGAAAAACTGTTTTTT. Translation: CASSQDYAGGYEKLFF. The genes are TRBV4-2 and TRBJ1-4; 8 nucleotides line up with TRBD1. The CDR3 length is 16 residues. The J segment lost 6 bases and the V segment lost 0 bases, leaving 6 bases of the junction unmatched. Germline values: CDR1 LGHNA, CDR2 YNFKEQ.

The chain employs TRBV6-5 and TRBJ1-1; D call uncertain. With 6 bases removed from V and 0 bases from J, the gap between germline ends came to 11 bases. This CDR3 is 14 amino acids long. Germline CDR1 reads MNHEY; CDR2 reads SVGAGI. The CDR3: CASRLTTVNTEAFF. The CDR3 DNA reads as TGTGCCAGCAGGCTCACCACGGTGAACACTGAAGCTTTCTTT.

J is TRBJ1-6 and V is TRBV28; TRBD1 matches at 7 bases. CDR1 and CDR2 from the germline V gene are MDHEN and SYDVKM. V was clipped by 4 bases and J by 13 bases; unmatched bases: 10. The CDR3 consists of 14 residues. CDR3 residues: CASSSSGTVRPLHF. Here the CDR3 DNA reads TGTGCCAGCAGTTCCTCCGGGACAGTTCGTCCCCTCCACTTT.

The chain carries TRBV11-2 and TRBJ2-7; 7 bases map to TRBD2. CDR3 length: 15 amino acids. J gave up 5 bases and V 5 bases, and 12 bases lay outside the gene matches. Germline CDR1 reads SGHAT; CDR2 reads FQNNGV. The CDR3 DNA is TGTGCCAGCAGCCCAACTGGCGGGAGATCCCACGAGCAGTACTTC. It is translated as CASSPTGGRSHEQYF.

V usage is TRBV11-2 and J usage is TRBJ2-2; 8 bases fit TRBD2. Germline V gives CDR1 SGHAT, CDR2 FQNNGV. There are 15 residues in the CDR3. Trimming took 2 bases from V and 4 from J; bases not matched to a gene: 3. The CDR3 spells CASSLISGSTGELFF. CDR3 sequence (DNA): TGTGCCAGCAGCTTAATCAGCGGGAGCACCGGGGAGCTGTTTTTT.

J is TRBJ2-1 and V is TRBV6-2 or TRBV6-3; D ambiguous. Trimming left V 5 bases short and J 3 bases short, with 17 bases between. Germline lookup yields CDR1 MNHEY and CDR2 SVGEGT. The CDR3 runs 16 residues. CDR3 region: CASSLLPLLNYNEQFF. The CDR3 DNA reads as TGTGCCAGCAGTCTACTTCCTCTACTAAACTACAATGAGCAGTTCTTC.